This T cell receptor beta chain appears in the sequencing data of a study of cytomegalovirus exposure and HLA in healthy donors. Study-level results: Prior analysis indicated that the majority of TCR beta V segments exhibited productivity approximately 87% or approximately 30% of the time. In vitro work confirmed that three CMV-associated chains recognize CMV antigens. The study had only CMV serostatus as immune exposure information.

This CDR3 has 13 residues. The germline gives CDR1 MNHEY, CDR2 SVGAGI. V lost 9 bases and J lost 4; bases outside the gene matches: 9. Notes on this clone: Its antigen is undetermined.

60 Vbeta and 13 Jbeta primers were used in PCR. In the original processing: Roughly 11 million shared chains were among approximately 87 million unique TCR beta chains counted in a later analysis. Produced via immunoSEQ multiplex PCR; TCRdb's table is partial and in-frame only. V and J calls and clone size follow that table, whereas D and trimming were derived from the DNA. The sample lists roughly 120,000 clones; around 66% were seen once. The origin of this receptor is a man in his late teens or twenties in good health and CMV-seropositive. Sequenced sample: PBMCs. The V call is TRBV6-5, the J call TRBJ2-7, with 7 bases lining up with TRBD1. CDR3 in DNA: TGTGCCAGTGCCCGACAGGGCTCGTACGAGCAGTACTTC. Protein product: CASARQGSYEQYF.